This T cell receptor (beta chain) was sequenced in a study of T cells in Graves' hyperthyroidism and ophthalmopathy. Across the study: Specimen type is peripheral blood, collected at initial diagnosis prior to any treatment.

From germline, CDR1 is SEHNR and CDR2 FQNEAQ (reference sequence). This CDR3 is built from 14 residues. Amplification targeted TCR beta CDR3 regions from RNA transcripts. A set of HTBI primers served as the primers for a first-round RT-PCR of the TCR CDR3. TCRdb re-called the multiplex PCR reads with MiXCR, one entry per CDR3 protein. The data show fewer than 350,000 distinct CDR3 sequences, roughly 18% seen once. Concerning this clonotype itself: At one of its ends the junction is not consistent with the germline gene, which may arise from a read error.

The clonotype originates from a man over 45 with Graves' ophthalmopathy. Source material: blood. V usage is TRBV7-9 and J usage is TRBJ2-2; 7 bases match TRBD2. The CDR3 bases are TGTGCCAGCACGGGACTATTGAACCCCGGGGAGCTGTTTTTT. Its protein is CASTGLLNPGELFF.